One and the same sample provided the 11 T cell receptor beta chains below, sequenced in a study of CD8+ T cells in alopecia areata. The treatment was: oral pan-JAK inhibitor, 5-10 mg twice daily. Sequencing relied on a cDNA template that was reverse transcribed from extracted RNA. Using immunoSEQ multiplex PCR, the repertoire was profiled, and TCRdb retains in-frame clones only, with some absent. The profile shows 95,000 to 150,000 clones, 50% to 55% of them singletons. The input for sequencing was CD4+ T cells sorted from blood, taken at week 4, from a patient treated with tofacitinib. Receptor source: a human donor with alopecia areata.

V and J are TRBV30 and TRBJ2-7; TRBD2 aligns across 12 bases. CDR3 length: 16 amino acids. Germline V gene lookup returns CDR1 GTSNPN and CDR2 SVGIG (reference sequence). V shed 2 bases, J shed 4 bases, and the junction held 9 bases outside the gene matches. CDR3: CAWSRTTSGSFYEQYF. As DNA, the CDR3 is TGTGCCTGGAGTCGAACGACTAGCGGGAGTTTTTACGAGCAGTACTTC.

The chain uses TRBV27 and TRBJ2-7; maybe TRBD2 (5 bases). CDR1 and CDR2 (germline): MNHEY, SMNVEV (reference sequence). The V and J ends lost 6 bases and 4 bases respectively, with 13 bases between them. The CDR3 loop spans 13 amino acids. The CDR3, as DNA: TGTGCCAGCAGGGAGGTTGAGAGGTACGAGCAGTACTTC. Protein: CASREVERYEQYF.

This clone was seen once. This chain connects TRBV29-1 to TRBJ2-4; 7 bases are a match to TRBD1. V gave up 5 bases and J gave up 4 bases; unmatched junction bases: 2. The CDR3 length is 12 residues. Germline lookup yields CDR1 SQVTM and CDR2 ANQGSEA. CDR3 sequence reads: CSVQTGKNIQYF. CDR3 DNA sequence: TGCAGCGTTCAGACAGGGAAAAACATTCAGTACTTC.

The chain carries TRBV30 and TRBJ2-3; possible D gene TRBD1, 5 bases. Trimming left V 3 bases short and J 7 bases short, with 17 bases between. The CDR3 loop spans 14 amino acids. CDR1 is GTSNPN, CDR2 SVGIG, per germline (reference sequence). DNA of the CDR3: TGTGCCTGGAGCCTCTCTCAGAAGGGGAATACGCAGTATTTT. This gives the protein CAWSLSQKGNTQYF.

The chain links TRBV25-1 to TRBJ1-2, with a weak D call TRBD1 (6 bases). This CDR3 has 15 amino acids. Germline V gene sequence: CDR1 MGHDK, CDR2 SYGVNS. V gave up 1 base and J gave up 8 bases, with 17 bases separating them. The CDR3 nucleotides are TGTGCCAGCAGTGAATCCAGCGGCAGGGGTAGAGGCTACACCTTC. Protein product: CASSESSGRGRGYTF.

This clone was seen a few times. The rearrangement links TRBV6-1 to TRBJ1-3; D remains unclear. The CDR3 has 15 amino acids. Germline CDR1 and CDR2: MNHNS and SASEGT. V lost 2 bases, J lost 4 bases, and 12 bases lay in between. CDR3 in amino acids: CASSERSREGNTIYF. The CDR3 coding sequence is TGTGCCAGCAGTGAAAGGTCCCGGGAGGGAAACACCATATATTTT.

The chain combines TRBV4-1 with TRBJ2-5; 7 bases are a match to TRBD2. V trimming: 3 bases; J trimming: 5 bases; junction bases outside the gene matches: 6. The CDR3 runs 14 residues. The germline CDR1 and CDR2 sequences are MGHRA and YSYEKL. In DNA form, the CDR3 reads TGCGCCAGCAGCCAGCGACACGGGGGGGAGACCCAGTACTTC. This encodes CASSQRHGGETQYF.

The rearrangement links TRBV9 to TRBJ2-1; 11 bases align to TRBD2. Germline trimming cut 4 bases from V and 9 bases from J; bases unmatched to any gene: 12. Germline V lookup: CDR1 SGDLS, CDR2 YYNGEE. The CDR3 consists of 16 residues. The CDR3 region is CASSQFLAGGQSEQFF. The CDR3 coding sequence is TGTGCCAGCAGCCAGTTTCTAGCGGGGGGCCAAAGTGAGCAGTTCTTC.

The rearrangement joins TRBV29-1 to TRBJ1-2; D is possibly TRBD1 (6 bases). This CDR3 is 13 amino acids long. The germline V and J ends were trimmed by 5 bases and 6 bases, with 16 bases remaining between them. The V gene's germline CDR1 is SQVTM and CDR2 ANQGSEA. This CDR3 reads CSVFSRGANGYTF. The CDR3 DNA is TGCAGCGTTTTCTCCCGGGGGGCGAATGGCTACACCTTC.

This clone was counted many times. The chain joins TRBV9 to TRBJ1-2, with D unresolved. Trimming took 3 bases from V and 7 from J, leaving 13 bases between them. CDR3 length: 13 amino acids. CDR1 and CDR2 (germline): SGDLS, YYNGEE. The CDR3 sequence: CASSAQENGGYTF. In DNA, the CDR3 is TGTGCCAGCAGCGCCCAGGAAAACGGTGGCTACACCTTC.

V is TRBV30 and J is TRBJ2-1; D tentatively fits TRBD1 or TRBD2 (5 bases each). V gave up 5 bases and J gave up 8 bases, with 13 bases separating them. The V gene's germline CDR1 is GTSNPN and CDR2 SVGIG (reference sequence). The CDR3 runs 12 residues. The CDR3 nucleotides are TGTGCCTGGGCCAGGGAGTCCCATGAGCAGTTCTTC. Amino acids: CAWARESHEQFF.